These 25 T cell receptor beta chains originate from one sample sequenced in a study of human T cells and chemical hapten exposure. TCRdb re-analysed the RACE reads in MiXCR, keeping a single row per CDR3 protein. The repertoire holds about 93,000 distinct CDR3 sequences, with around 8.8% as singletons. Time point noted: healthy volunteer bleed at 2 weeks. Researchers extracted total RNA from unfractionated whole blood. Sequenced sample: whole blood. These receptors were taken from a female donor in good health. Some clones in this sample may be carry-over from other donors' samples.

The V and J genes are TRBV24-1 and TRBJ1-5; D not resolved. V lost 3 bases to trimming and J lost 0 bases, with 8 bases between them. CDR1 is KGHDR, CDR2 SFDVKD, per germline. This CDR3 has 15 amino acids. CDR3 residues: CATSDPEDSNQPQHF. The CDR3 DNA follows: TGTGCCACCAGTGATCCTGAAGATAGCAATCAGCCCCAGCATTTT.

This clonotype was observed at least ten times. The chain uses TRBV20-1 and TRBJ1-5; no clear D gene. Trimming removed 6 bases from V and 4 bases from J, with 10 bases in between. Germline CDR1 and CDR2: DFQATT and SNEGSKA (reference sequence). CDR3 size: 12 residues. The CDR3 nucleotides read TGCAGTGCAGAGGAGGGAAATCAGCCCCAGCATTTT. Amino acids: CSAEEGNQPQHF.

This clonotype was detected ten times or more. V usage is TRBV9 and J usage is TRBJ2-7; the D gene is possibly TRBD1 (6 bases). CDR1 is SGDLS, CDR2 YYNGEE, per germline. V lost 0 bases, J lost 3 bases, and 10 bases lay in between. The CDR3 loop spans 14 amino acids. CDR3 region: CASSVGDTDYEQYF. CDR3 nucleotides: TGTGCCAGCAGCGTAGGGGACACCGACTACGAGCAGTACTTC.

V and J are TRBV5-1 and TRBJ2-5; the D gene could be TRBD1 or TRBD2 (6 bases each). Trimming cost V 7 bases and J 5 bases, with 18 bases left between them. Germline assignment: CDR1 SGHRS and CDR2 YFSETQ. This CDR3 has 14 residues. In DNA form, the CDR3 reads TGCGCCAGCTGTCCGGGGGCGCGATCGGAGACCCAGTACTTC. This gives the protein CASCPGARSETQYF.

This clonotype was recorded at least ten times. The rearrangement uses TRBV20-1 and TRBJ2-3, with 13 positions matching TRBD2. Germline CDR1 and CDR2: DFQATT and SNEGSKA (reference sequence). CDR3 length: 15 amino acids. J lost 4 bases, V lost 4 bases, and 5 bases had no gene match. Written as DNA, the CDR3 is TGCAGTGCTACGACTAGCGGGAGGTTGGCAGATACGCAGTATTTT. Protein sequence: CSATTSGRLADTQYF.

The V gene is TRBV5-1, the J gene TRBJ2-7; D is ambiguous. The CDR3 runs to 14 residues. Trimming took 0 bases from V and 4 from J, leaving 11 bases between them. CDR1 SGHRS and CDR2 YFSETQ come from the germline V gene. CDR3 sequence reads: CASSLEVSRYEQYF. CDR3 nucleotide sequence: TGCGCCAGCAGCTTGGAGGTTAGCCGATACGAGCAGTACTTC.

The V gene is TRBV4-3, the J gene TRBJ2-1; 9 nucleotides agree with TRBD1. V dropped 4 bases and J dropped 6; count of bases not matched to a gene: 10. Germline V gene sequence: CDR1 LGHNA, CDR2 YSLEER. The CDR3 runs to 16 residues. As DNA, the CDR3 is TGCGCCAGCAGCCGGTTACCGGGACAGGGATTCAATGAGCAGTTCTTC. Protein sequence: CASSRLPGQGFNEQFF.

There are a few counts of this clonotype. The chain carries TRBV13 and TRBJ2-7, with a tentative D call TRBD2 (5 bases). The CDR3 is made up of 15 amino acids. Germline V gene lookup returns CDR1 PRHDT and CDR2 FYEKMQ (reference sequence). The V and J ends lost 4 bases and 3 bases respectively, with 16 bases between them. DNA for the CDR3: TGTGCCAGCAGCTCCCCGCCGGGATACCGCTACGAGCAGTACTTC. It specifies CASSSPPGYRYEQYF. Looking up the rest from reference TRBV13 and TRBJ2-7 gives the full variable domain: AAGVIQSPRHLIKEKRETATLKCYPIPRHDTVYWYQQGPGQDPQFLISFYEKMQSDKGSIPDRFSAQQFSDYHSELNMSSLELGDSALYFCASSSPPGYRYEQYFGPGTRLTVT.

This clonotype was found a few times. The CDR3 loop is CAISESGQGDEKLFF. CDR3 DNA sequence: TGTGCCATCAGTGAGTCTGGACAGGGGGATGAAAAACTGTTTTTT. V is TRBV10-3 and J is TRBJ1-4, with TRBD1 identical over 10 bases. The germline CDR1 and CDR2 sequences are ENHRY and SYGVKD. The ends lost 0 bases at V and 6 bases at J; junction bases unmatched: 1. This CDR3 spans 15 amino acids.

This clonotype was seen a handful of times. The chain links TRBV10-3 to TRBJ2-3, with 14 bases matching TRBD2. Germline V gene data show CDR1 as ENHRY and CDR2 as SYGVKD. V gave up 4 bases and J gave up 6 bases; unmatched junction bases: 6. The length of the CDR3 is 16 residues. The CDR3 nucleotides are TGTGCCATCAGTGCGACTAGCGGGAGGGGGCCGGATACGCAGTATTTT. This gives the protein CAISATSGRGPDTQYF.

The table lists this clonotype with a few counts. This chain links TRBV20-1 with TRBJ1-1; the D is unclear. Looked up from germline, CDR1 is DFQATT and CDR2 is SNEGSKA (reference sequence). Trimming pared 6 bases from V and 0 bases from J, leaving 11 bases between. The CDR3 length is 13 residues. This CDR3 reads CSARSTLNTEAFF. Written as DNA, the CDR3 is TGCAGTGCGAGGAGTACCTTGAACACTGAAGCTTTCTTT.

This clonotype was recorded at least ten times. The rearrangement joins TRBV6-2 or TRBV6-3 to TRBJ2-5, with D perhaps TRBD2 (5 bases). Trimming stripped 7 bases from V and 4 bases from J, with 13 bases between. Germline CDR1 reads MNHEY; CDR2 reads SVGEGT. CDR3 length: 13 amino acids. The CDR3 is CASTRGRRETQYF. The CDR3 nucleotides are TGTGCCAGCACGCGAGGGAGACGAGAGACCCAGTACTTC.

The genes are TRBV4-2 and TRBJ2-6; D not resolved. The germline V gene has CDR1 LGHNA and CDR2 YNFKEQ. Trimming took off 3 bases at V and 1 base at J, with 10 bases between the two ends. The CDR3 contains 16 residues. The CDR3 DNA sequence: TGTGCCAGCAGCCAGGATCTGGTTTCTGGGGCCAACGTCCTGACTTTC. Residues: CASSQDLVSGANVLTF.

The chain joins TRBV7-8 to TRBJ2-5; 7 positions agree with TRBD1. CDR1 and CDR2 (germline): SGHVS, FQNEAQ. The length of the CDR3 is 16 residues. The junction had 11 bases not matched to a gene; V was cut back by 3 bases and J by 4 bases. The CDR3 here is CASSLRPDGDRETQYF. CDR3 DNA: TGTGCCAGCAGCTTGCGGCCAGATGGGGACAGAGAGACCCAGTACTTC.

This clonotype was observed at least ten times. The V and J genes are TRBV10-3 and TRBJ2-7; D gene unclear. Trimming pared 0 bases from V and 5 bases from J, leaving 11 bases between. CDR3 length equals 14 residues. The V gene's germline CDR1 is ENHRY and CDR2 SYGVKD. CDR3 coding DNA: TGTGCCATCAGTGAGTCTACAGCCAACCACGAGCAGTACTTC. Protein product: CAISESTANHEQYF.

This clonotype was detected many times. The rearrangement links TRBV12-3 or TRBV12-4 to TRBJ1-5, with 11 bases identical to TRBD1. The J segment lost 2 bases and the V segment lost 5 bases, leaving 5 bases of the junction unmatched. The CDR3 extends over 16 amino acids. The CDR3 protein is CASSPPGQGGNQPQHF. The CDR3 region has the DNA TGTGCCAGCAGTCCTCCGGGACAGGGGGGCAATCAGCCCCAGCATTTT.

The CDR3 DNA reads TGCAGTGCTAGAGACCCGCAGCGGGAGTTCACAGATACGCAGTATTTT. Translated: CSARDPQREFTDTQYF. The chain employs TRBV20-1 and TRBJ2-3; 8 bases fit TRBD2. The CDR3 length is 16 residues. The V and J ends lost 0 bases and 2 bases, in that order; junction bases with no gene match: 7. CDR1 and CDR2 (germline): DFQATT, SNEGSKA (reference sequence).

The chain links TRBV5-1 to TRBJ1-5; TRBD1 is a possible D gene (5 bases). Trimming took off 4 bases at V and 5 bases at J, with 13 bases between the two ends. Germline CDR1 and CDR2: SGHRS and YFSETQ. The CDR3 spans 14 residues. The CDR3 reads CASSAGDWDQPQHF. As DNA, the CDR3 is TGCGCCAGCAGCGCGGGGGATTGGGATCAGCCCCAGCATTTT.

About this clonotype itself: An end of the junction differs from the germline gene, which may be a read error. CDR3 sequence: CASTQIPRGAGGKGTQYF. The CDR3 DNA follows: TGCGCCAGCACCCAAATACCCCGGGGAGCGGGAGGAAAGGGGACCCAGTACTTC. The chain couples TRBV4-1 to TRBJ2-5, with TRBD2 matching 9 bases. This CDR3 contains 18 residues. Per germline, CDR1 MGHRA and CDR2 YSYEKL.

The J gene is TRBJ1-2, the V gene TRBV28; D may be TRBD1 (6 bases). Germline loops: CDR1 MDHEN, CDR2 SYDVKM. The CDR3 extends over 14 amino acids. The germline V and J ends were trimmed by 3 bases and 3 bases, with 11 bases remaining between them. CDR3 amino acids: CASSFATGYYGYTF. The CDR3, as DNA: TGTGCCAGCAGTTTTGCAACAGGGTACTATGGCTACACCTTC.

The chain is built from TRBV5-5 and TRBJ1-6; D gene unclear. V was shortened by 4 bases and J by 4 bases, with 9 bases between the two germline ends. The CDR3 contains 14 residues. Per the germline V gene, CDR1 is SGHKS and CDR2 is YYEKEE (reference sequence). CDR3 loop: CASSHVLYNSPLHF. DNA of the CDR3: TGTGCCAGCAGCCACGTCTTGTATAATTCACCCCTCCACTTT.

This clonotype was detected many times. The chain recombines TRBV6-5 with TRBJ2-2, with 7 bases aligning to TRBD1. V lost 6 bases to trimming and J lost 1 base; unmatched junction nucleotides: 8. The CDR3 runs 16 residues. Germline V gene lookup returns CDR1 MNHEY and CDR2 SVGAGI. CDR3: CASRTLTGWNTGELFF. CDR3 coding DNA: TGTGCCAGCAGGACCCTGACAGGGTGGAACACCGGGGAGCTGTTTTTT.

This clonotype showed up just a few times. The chain has TRBV6-2 or TRBV6-3 and TRBJ2-7; D is unresolved. Germline CDR1 is MNHEY and CDR2 is SVGEGT. The V gene lost 5 bases and the J gene lost 6 bases, with 11 bases spanning the gap. The CDR3 sequence is 12 residues long. For the CDR3, the DNA is TGTGCCAGCAGTCAAACCGTACCCGAGCAGTACTTC. Amino acids: CASSQTVPEQYF.

The chain uses TRBV19 and TRBJ2-2, with 7 nucleotides matching TRBD1. V was pared by 6 bases and J by 4 bases, with 8 bases of the junction left unmatched. Germline V CDR1 and CDR2: LNHDA, SQIVND (reference sequence). The CDR3 has 15 amino acids. The CDR3 DNA follows: TGTGCCAGTAGCCGACAGGGACAGAGCACCGGGGAGCTGTTTTTT. Translating gives CASSRQGQSTGELFF.

J is TRBJ2-7 and V is TRBV6-6, with D possibly being TRBD2 (5 bases). The CDR3 totals 13 residues. V lost 2 bases and J 6 bases, leaving 11 bases between the germline ends. Per the germline V gene, CDR1 is MNHNY and CDR2 is SVGAGI (reference sequence). CDR3 nucleotides: TGTGCCAGCAGTTACGTCGGCCGGGGCGAGCAGTACTTC. This sequence encodes CASSYVGRGEQYF.